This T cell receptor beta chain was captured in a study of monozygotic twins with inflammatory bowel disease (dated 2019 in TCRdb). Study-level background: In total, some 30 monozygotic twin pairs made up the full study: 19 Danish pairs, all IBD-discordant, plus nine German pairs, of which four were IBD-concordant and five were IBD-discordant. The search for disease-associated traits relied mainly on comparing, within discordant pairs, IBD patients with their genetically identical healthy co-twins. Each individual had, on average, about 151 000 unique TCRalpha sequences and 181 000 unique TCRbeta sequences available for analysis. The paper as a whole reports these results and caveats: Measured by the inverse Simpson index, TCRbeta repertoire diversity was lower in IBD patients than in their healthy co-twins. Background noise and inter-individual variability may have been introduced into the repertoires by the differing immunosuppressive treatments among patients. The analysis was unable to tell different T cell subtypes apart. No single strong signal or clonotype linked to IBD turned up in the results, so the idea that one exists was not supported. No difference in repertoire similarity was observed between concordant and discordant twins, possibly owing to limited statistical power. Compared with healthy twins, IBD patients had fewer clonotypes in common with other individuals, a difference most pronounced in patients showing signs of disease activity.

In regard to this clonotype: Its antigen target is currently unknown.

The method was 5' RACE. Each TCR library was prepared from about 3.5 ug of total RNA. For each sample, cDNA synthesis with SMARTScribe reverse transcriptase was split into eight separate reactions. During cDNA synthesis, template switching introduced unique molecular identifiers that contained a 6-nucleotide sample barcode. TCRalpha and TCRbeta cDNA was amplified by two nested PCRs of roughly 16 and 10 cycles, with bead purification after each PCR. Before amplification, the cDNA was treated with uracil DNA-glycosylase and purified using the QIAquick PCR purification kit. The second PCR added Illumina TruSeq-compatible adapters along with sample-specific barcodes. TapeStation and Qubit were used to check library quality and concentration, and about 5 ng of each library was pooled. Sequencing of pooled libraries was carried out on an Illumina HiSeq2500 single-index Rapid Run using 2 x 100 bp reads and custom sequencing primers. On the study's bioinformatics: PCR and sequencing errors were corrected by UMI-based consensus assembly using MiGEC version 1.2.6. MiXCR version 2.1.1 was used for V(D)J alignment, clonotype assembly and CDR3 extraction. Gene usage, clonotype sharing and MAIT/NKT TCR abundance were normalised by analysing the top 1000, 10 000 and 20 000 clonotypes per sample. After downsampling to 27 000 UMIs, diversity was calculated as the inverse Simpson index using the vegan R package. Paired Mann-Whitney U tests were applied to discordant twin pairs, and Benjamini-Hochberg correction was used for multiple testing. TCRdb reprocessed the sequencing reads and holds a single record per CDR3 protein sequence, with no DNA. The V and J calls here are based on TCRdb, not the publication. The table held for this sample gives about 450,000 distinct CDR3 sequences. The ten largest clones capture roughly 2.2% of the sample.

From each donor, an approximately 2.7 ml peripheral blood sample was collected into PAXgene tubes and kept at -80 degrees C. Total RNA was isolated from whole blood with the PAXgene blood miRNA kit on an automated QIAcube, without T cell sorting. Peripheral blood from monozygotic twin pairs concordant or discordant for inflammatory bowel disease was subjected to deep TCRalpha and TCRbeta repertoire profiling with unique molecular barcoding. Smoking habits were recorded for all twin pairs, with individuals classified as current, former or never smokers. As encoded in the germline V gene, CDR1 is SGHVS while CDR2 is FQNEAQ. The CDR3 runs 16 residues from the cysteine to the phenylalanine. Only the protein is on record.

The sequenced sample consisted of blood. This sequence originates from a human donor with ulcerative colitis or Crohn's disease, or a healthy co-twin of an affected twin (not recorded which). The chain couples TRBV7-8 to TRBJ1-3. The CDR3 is CASSLGGRLSGNTIYF. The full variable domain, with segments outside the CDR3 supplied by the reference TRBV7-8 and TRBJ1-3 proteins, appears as GAGVSQSPRYKVAKRGQDVALRCDPISGHVSLFWYQQALGQGPEFLTYFQNEAQLDKSGLPSDRFFAERPEGSVSTLKIQRTQQEDSAVYLCASSLGGRLSGNTIYFGEGSWLTVV.